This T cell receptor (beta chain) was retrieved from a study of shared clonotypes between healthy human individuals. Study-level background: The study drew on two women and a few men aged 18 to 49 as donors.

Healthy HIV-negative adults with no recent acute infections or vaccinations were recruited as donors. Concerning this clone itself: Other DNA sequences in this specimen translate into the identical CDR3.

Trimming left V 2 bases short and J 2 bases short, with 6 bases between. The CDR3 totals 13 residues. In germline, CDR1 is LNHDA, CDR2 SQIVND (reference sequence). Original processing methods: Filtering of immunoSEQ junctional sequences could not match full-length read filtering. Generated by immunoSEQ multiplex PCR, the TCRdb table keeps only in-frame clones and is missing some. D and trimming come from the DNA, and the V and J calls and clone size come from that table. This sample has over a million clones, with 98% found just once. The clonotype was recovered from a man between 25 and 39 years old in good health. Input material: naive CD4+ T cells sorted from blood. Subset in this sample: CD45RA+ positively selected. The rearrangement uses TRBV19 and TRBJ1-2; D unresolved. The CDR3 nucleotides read TGTGCCAGTAGTATACAGGAAAACTATGGCTACACCTTC. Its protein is CASSIQENYGYTF.